Below are 26 T cell receptor beta chains sequenced from a single sample in a study of blood T cell repertoires in COVID-19. Using immunoSEQ multiplex PCR, the repertoire was profiled, and TCRdb retains in-frame clones only, with some absent. The sample has more than 200,000 clones, around 82% seen once. Sequencing was carried out using peripheral blood. The receptors come from a woman older than 75 with active or convalescent COVID-19.

This chain links TRBV5-1 with TRBJ2-3; TRBD2 aligns across 7 bases. This CDR3 region has 14 residues. Per germline, CDR1 SGHRS and CDR2 YFSETQ. Unmatched junction bases numbered 2, after V lost 0 bases and J lost 4 bases. The CDR3 DNA reads as TGCGCCAGCAGCTTGGACGCGGGGGCAGATACGCAGTATTTT. Amino acids: CASSLDAGADTQYF.

This chain connects TRBV28 to TRBJ2-7, with D possibly matching TRBD2 (5 bases). CDR3 length: 11 residues. In germline, CDR1 is MDHEN, CDR2 SYDVKM. V was pared by 10 bases and J by 2 bases, with 9 bases between. The CDR3 nucleotides read TGTGCCACTAGCAGTCCCTACGAGCAGTACTTC. Translating gives CATSSPYEQYF.

The chain combines TRBV7-8 with TRBJ2-2; 9 bases match TRBD1. CDR3 length equals 15 residues. V trimming: 4 bases; J trimming: 6 bases; junction bases outside the gene matches: 6. Germline CDR1 reads SGHVS; CDR2 reads FQNEAQ. The DNA of the CDR3 is TGTGCCAGCAGCTCCCGGGACAGGGAAGCCGGGGAGCTGTTTTTT. Amino acids: CASSSRDREAGELFF.

This rearrangement joins TRBV28 to TRBJ1-4, with a tentative D call TRBD1 (5 bases). V was pared by 7 bases and J by 5 bases, with 14 bases between. CDR1 is MDHEN, CDR2 SYDVKM, per germline. The CDR3 is 14 residues long. The CDR3 loop reads CASKRGGMNEKLFF. The CDR3 DNA reads TGTGCCAGCAAGAGGGGAGGGATGAATGAAAAACTGTTTTTT.

The chain is built from TRBV3-1 (or the pseudogene TRBV3-2) and TRBJ2-1; D perhaps matches TRBD2 (6 bases). V lost 8 bases to trimming and J lost 0 bases, with 14 bases between them. CDR1 and CDR2 (germline): LGHDT, YNNKEL (reference sequence). This CDR3 contains 15 residues. CDR3 residues: CASQEGQSSYNEQFF. CDR3 DNA sequence: TGTGCCAGCCAGGAGGGGCAAAGCTCCTACAATGAGCAGTTCTTC.

This clone occurred many times. The V gene is TRBV6-1, the J gene TRBJ1-2; TRBD1 is a possible D gene (6 bases). CDR1 is MNHNS and CDR2 is SASEGT in the germline V gene. This CDR3 spans 16 amino acids. V lost 4 bases and J 0 bases, leaving 15 bases between the germline ends. The CDR3 DNA sequence: TGTGCCAGCAGTGTGGACAGAAAGTATACTAACTATGGCTACACCTTC. Its translation: CASSVDRKYTNYGYTF.

The chain is built from TRBV5-1 and TRBJ2-2; maybe TRBD1 (6 bases). This CDR3 spans 15 amino acids. Germline-derived CDR1 and CDR2 are SGHRS and YFSETQ. V was pared by 2 bases and J by 4 bases, with 12 bases between. CDR3 region: CASSFGQLGTGELFF. The CDR3 DNA reads TGCGCCAGCAGCTTCGGACAGCTTGGCACCGGGGAGCTGTTTTTT.

The CDR3 protein is CASSQDIRTGGLNTEAFF. CDR3 bases: TGTGCCAGCAGCCAAGATATCAGGACAGGGGGGCTGAACACTGAAGCTTTCTTT. The V and J genes are TRBV4-2 and TRBJ1-1; 10 bases are shared with TRBD1. The CDR3 covers 18 residues. The V gene's germline CDR1 is LGHNA and CDR2 YNFKEQ. V was pared by 0 bases and J by 0 bases, with 7 bases of the junction left unmatched.

The genes are TRBV7-9 and TRBJ1-2; D gene unclear. The CDR3 runs to 14 residues. Germline V CDR1 and CDR2: SEHNR, FQNEAQ (reference sequence). Between the trimmed V and J ends, which lost 5 bases and 4 bases, there was a span of 14 bases. CDR3 sequence reads: CASSPRGSSYGYTF. The CDR3 DNA reads TGTGCCAGCAGCCCCCGGGGTAGCAGCTATGGCTACACCTTC.

This sequence joins TRBV10-3 and TRBJ1-4; no definite D call. This CDR3 is 13 amino acids long. CDR1 is ENHRY, CDR2 SYGVKD, per germline. V lost 10 bases, J lost 0 bases, and 9 bases lay in between. The CDR3 sequence: CATKQATNEKLFF. Here the CDR3 DNA reads TGTGCCACGAAACAAGCAACTAATGAAAAACTGTTTTTT.

J is TRBJ2-7 and V is TRBV4-2; 8 nucleotides match TRBD1. V lost 0 bases to trimming and J lost 1 base; unmatched junction nucleotides: 8. The CDR3 consists of 17 residues. Germline lookup yields CDR1 LGHNA and CDR2 YNFKEQ. The CDR3 region has the DNA TGTGCCAGCAGCCAAGAAGGCGGGCGGACAGGGTCCTACGAGCAGTACTTC. Translated: CASSQEGGRTGSYEQYF.

The chain couples TRBV6-5 to TRBJ2-2, with 8 positions matching TRBD1. V dropped 7 bases and J dropped 3; count of bases not matched to a gene: 7. Germline V gene sequence: CDR1 MNHEY, CDR2 SVGAGI. CDR3 length: 15 amino acids. The chain's CDR3 is CASNSRGPDTGELFF. In DNA, the CDR3 is TGTGCCAGCAACAGCAGGGGGCCGGACACCGGGGAGCTGTTTTTT.

The chain recombines TRBV28 with TRBJ2-2; weak D call: TRBD2 (5 bases). Trimming removed 8 bases from V and 4 bases from J, with 20 bases in between. CDR1 is MDHEN, CDR2 SYDVKM, per germline. This CDR3 spans 16 amino acids. The CDR3 sequence is CASETPPGRGTGELFF. CDR3 DNA sequence: TGTGCCAGCGAGACGCCCCCGGGGAGAGGCACCGGGGAGCTGTTTTTT.

The chain uses TRBV7-8 and TRBJ1-2; maybe TRBD1 (5 bases). CDR1 and CDR2 from the germline V gene are SGHVS and FQNEAQ. The CDR3 spans 18 residues. V was trimmed by 2 bases and J by 7 bases, leaving 26 bases between them. The CDR3, as DNA: TGTGCCAGCAGCTTAAGATTCGGGCAGGGAAGCGGGTTAGGTGGCTACACCTTC. Its protein is CASSLRFGQGSGLGGYTF.

The chain employs TRBV5-6 and TRBJ2-1; the match to TRBD2 covers 11 bases. J lost 7 bases, V lost 2 bases, and 5 bases had no gene match. In germline, CDR1 is SGHDT, CDR2 YYEEEE. The CDR3 covers 15 residues. The CDR3 DNA is TGTGCCAGCAGCTTCACTAGCGGGAGTTTGAATGAGCAGTTCTTC. The encoded protein is CASSFTSGSLNEQFF.

The chain uses TRBV28 and TRBJ2-7; 8 bases fit TRBD2. The V and J ends lost 3 bases and 2 bases, in that order; junction bases with no gene match: 6. This CDR3 has 15 residues. Germline CDR1 and CDR2: MDHEN and SYDVKM. CDR3 sequence reads: CASSFGVAGTYEQYF. The CDR3 nucleotides read TGTGCCAGCAGTTTCGGGGTAGCGGGAACCTACGAGCAGTACTTC.

The V gene is TRBV7-9, the J gene TRBJ2-1; D is perhaps TRBD2 (7 bases). V shed 2 bases and J shed 4 bases, with 15 bases lying between them. The CDR3 spans 16 residues. From germline, CDR1 is SEHNR and CDR2 FQNEAQ (reference sequence). In nucleotides, the CDR3 is TGTGCCAGCAGCTTACGGGGGGCAACGACTTACAATGAGCAGTTCTTC. This sequence encodes CASSLRGATTYNEQFF.

The chain links TRBV18 to TRBJ1-1; 9 positions match TRBD1. There are 15 residues in the CDR3. J was trimmed by 2 bases and V by 3 bases; bases with no gene match: 4. The V gene's germline CDR1 is KGHSH and CDR2 LQKENI. The CDR3 DNA reads TGTGCCAGCTCACCGATGGACAGGGGCAACACTGAAGCTTTCTTT. Its protein product is CASSPMDRGNTEAFF.

The rearrangement uses TRBV5-1 and TRBJ1-1, with D uncertain. The CDR3 consists of 15 residues. V was cut by 0 bases and J by 0 bases, with 9 bases left in between. Per the germline V gene, CDR1 is SGHRS and CDR2 is YFSETQ. In DNA form, the CDR3 reads TGCGCCAGCAGCTTGGAACACAGACTGAACACTGAAGCTTTCTTT. Amino acids: CASSLEHRLNTEAFF. The whole variable domain, remainder taken from reference TRBV5-1 and TRBJ1-1, is KAGVTQTPRYLIKTRGQQVTLSCSPISGHRSVSWYQQTPGQGLQFLFEYFSETQRNKGNFPGRFSGRQFSNSRSEMNVSTLELGDSALYLCASSLEHRLNTEAFFGQGTRLTVV.

The chain joins TRBV15 to TRBJ2-5; 9 positions agree with TRBD2. Germline V CDR1 and CDR2: LNHNV, YYDKDF (reference sequence). V was clipped by 0 bases and J by 2 bases; unmatched bases: 1. This CDR3 has 15 amino acids. CDR3 residues: CATSRELAGQETQYF. The CDR3 DNA reads TGTGCCACCAGCAGAGAGCTAGCGGGGCAAGAGACCCAGTACTTC.

The CDR3 nucleotides read TGTGCCAGCAGCCGTTCGAGCCCACGGGGGGCTGGGGAGACCCAGTACTTC. Residues: CASSRSSPRGAGETQYF. The chain employs TRBV3-1 (or the pseudogene TRBV3-2) and TRBJ2-5; D perhaps matches TRBD2 (7 bases). The V and J ends lost 4 bases and 5 bases respectively, with 23 bases between them. The V gene's germline CDR1 is LGHDT and CDR2 YNNKEL (reference sequence). CDR3 length: 17 amino acids.

The chain uses TRBV19 and TRBJ1-1; D might be TRBD1 (5 bases). The CDR3 spans 16 residues. Trimming took 7 bases from V and 4 from J, leaving 22 bases between them. Germline V gene sequence: CDR1 LNHDA, CDR2 SQIVND (reference sequence). CDR3 sequence (DNA): TGTGCCAGTACCCCACTGGGGCAGGGCCAGGGCACTGAAGCTTTCTTT. Encoded protein: CASTPLGQGQGTEAFF.

This sequence joins TRBV28 and TRBJ1-3; the D is unclear. The V end lost 2 bases, the J end lost 0 bases, and 8 bases lay between the germline ends. Germline V gives CDR1 MDHEN, CDR2 SYDVKM. There are 15 residues in the CDR3. The CDR3 nucleotides are TGTGCCAGCAGTTTACCAGGACTCTCTGGAAACACCATATATTTT. As protein: CASSLPGLSGNTIYF. The variable domain in full, completed from reference TRBV28 and TRBJ1-3, reads DVKVTQSSRYLVKRTGEKVFLECVQDMDHENMFWYRQDPGLGLRLIYFSYDVKMKEKGDIPEGYSVSREKKERFSLILESASTNQTSMYLCASSLPGLSGNTIYFGEGSWLTVV.

The chain joins TRBV5-1 to TRBJ1-2, with TRBD1 matching over 10 bases. This CDR3 is 14 amino acids long. Germline lookup yields CDR1 SGHRS and CDR2 YFSETQ. Losses at the gene ends were 4 bases for V and 6 bases for J; bases not matched to a gene: 6. CDR3 in DNA: TGCGCCAGCAGCGTGACAGGGGGCGAGGATGGCTACACCTTC. Translating gives CASSVTGGEDGYTF.

The table lists this clone with a count of one. This rearrangement joins TRBV18 to TRBJ2-1; 7 bases are shared with TRBD1. The V and J ends lost 3 bases and 15 bases, in that order; junction bases with no gene match: 5. The CDR3 is 11 residues long. Per germline, CDR1 KGHSH and CDR2 LQKENI. CDR3 in DNA: TGTGCCAGCTCACCGGGGGACAGTCCGTTCTTC. This translates into CASSPGDSPFF.

Within the sample, this clone is medium-sized. V gene TRBV19 combines with J gene TRBJ2-1; the match to TRBD1 covers 10 bases. Per the germline V gene, CDR1 is LNHDA and CDR2 is SQIVND (reference sequence). There are 15 residues in the CDR3. Trimming removed 5 bases from V and 6 bases from J; junction bases left unmatched: 7. This CDR3 reads CASSEGQGFFNEQFF. CDR3 nucleotides: TGTGCCAGTAGTGAGGGACAGGGGTTTTTCAATGAGCAGTTCTTC.